The source of this T cell receptor (beta chain) is a study of blood T cell dynamics during melanoma immunotherapy. About the study: First-line therapy was either pembrolizumab or nivolumab with ipilimumab for metastatic melanoma.

The sample's time point: week 3, after first cycle of checkpoint inhibitor. One draw preceded checkpoint blockade; another followed its first cycle at week 3. Sequencing used immunoSEQ multiplex PCR; TCRdb keeps in-frame clones, though not all of them. The repertoire has about 1,900 clones, about 94% of them found once; the top ten carry roughly 1%. The sequence came from a human donor with melanoma. Sequencing was performed on effector memory CD8+ T cells from blood, taken from a patient treated with checkpoint blockade.

DNA for the CDR3: TGTGCCAGCGTAGGCTCTTGGACCTATGGCTACACCTTC. Encoded protein: CASVGSWTYGYTF. V gene TRBV5-8 combines with J gene TRBJ1-2; D not certain. Germline CDR1 reads SGHTS; CDR2 reads YDEGEE. The CDR3 has 13 amino acids. Trimming left V 7 bases short and J 4 bases short, with 14 bases between. Complete variable domain (other parts from reference TRBV5-8 and TRBJ1-2): EAGVTQSPTHLIKTRGQQATLRCSPISGHTSVYWYQQALGLGLQFLLWYDEGEERNRGNFPPRFSGRQFPNYSSELNVNALELEDSALYLCASVGSWTYGYTFGSGTRLTVV.